This T cell receptor (beta chain) is from a study of blood T cell repertoires in COVID-19. The overall study: In each case, the material was cDNA or gDNA derived from T cells, B-cell-depleted T cells, or PBMCs.

Data came from immunoSEQ multiplex PCR; TCRdb stores just in-frame clones and leaves some out. The data hold 55,000 to 65,000 clones, with around 87% observed a single time. Input material: peripheral blood. The clonotype originates from a man aged 60-69 years with active or convalescent COVID-19.

CDR3 region: CASSTPGLNTEAFF. The DNA of the CDR3 is TGTGCCAGTAGCACCCCCGGGTTGAACACTGAAGCTTTCTTT. This chain connects TRBV19 to TRBJ1-1, with D unresolved. Trimming took 6 bases from V and 0 from J, leaving 11 bases between them. Germline V gene sequence: CDR1 LNHDA, CDR2 SQIVND (reference sequence). The CDR3 covers 14 residues.